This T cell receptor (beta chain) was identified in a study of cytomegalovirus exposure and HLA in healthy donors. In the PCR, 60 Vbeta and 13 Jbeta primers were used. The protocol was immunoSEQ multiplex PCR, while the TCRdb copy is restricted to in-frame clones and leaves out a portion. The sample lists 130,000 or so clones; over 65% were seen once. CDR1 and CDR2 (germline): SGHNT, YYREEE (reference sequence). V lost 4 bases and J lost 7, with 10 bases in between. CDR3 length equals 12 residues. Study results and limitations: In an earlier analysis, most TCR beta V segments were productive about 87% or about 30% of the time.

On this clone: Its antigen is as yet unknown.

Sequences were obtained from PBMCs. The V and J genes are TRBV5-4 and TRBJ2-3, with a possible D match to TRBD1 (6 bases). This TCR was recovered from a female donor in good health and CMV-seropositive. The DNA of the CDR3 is TGTGCCAGCAGCCTGGACAGCTATACGCAGTATTTT. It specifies CASSLDSYTQYF.